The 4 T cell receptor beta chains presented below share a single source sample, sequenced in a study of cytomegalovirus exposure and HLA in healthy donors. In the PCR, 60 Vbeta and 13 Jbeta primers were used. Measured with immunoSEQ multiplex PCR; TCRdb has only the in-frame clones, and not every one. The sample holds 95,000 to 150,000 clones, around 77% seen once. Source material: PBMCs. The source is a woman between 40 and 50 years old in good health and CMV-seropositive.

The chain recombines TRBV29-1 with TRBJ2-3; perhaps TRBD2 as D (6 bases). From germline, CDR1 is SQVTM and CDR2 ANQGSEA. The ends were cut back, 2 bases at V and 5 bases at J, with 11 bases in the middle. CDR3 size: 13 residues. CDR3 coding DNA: TGCAGCGTTGAAACTATCGGGGGAGATACGCAGTATTTT. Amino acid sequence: CSVETIGGDTQYF.

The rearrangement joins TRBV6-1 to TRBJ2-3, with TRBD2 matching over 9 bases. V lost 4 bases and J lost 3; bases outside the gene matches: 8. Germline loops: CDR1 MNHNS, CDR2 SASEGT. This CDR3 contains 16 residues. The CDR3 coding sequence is TGTGCCAGCAGTGGTCTAGCGGGATCCTATACAGATACGCAGTATTTT. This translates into CASSGLAGSYTDTQYF.

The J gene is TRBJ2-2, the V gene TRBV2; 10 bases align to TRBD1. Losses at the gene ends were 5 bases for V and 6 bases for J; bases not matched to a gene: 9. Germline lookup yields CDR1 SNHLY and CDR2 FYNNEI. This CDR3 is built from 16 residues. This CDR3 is CASSRQGALKPGELFF. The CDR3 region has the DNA TGTGCCAGCAGTCGACAGGGGGCTCTTAAACCCGGGGAGCTGTTTTTT.

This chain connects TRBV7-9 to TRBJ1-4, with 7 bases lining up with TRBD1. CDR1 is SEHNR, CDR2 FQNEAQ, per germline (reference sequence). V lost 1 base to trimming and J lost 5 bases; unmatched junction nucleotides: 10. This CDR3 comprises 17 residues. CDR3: CASSLEADRVINEKLFF. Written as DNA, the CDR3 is TGTGCCAGCAGCTTAGAAGCCGACAGGGTCATAAATGAAAAACTGTTTTTT.